This TCR beta chain was captured in a study of cytomegalovirus exposure and HLA in healthy donors. Study outcomes and limitations: DRB1 showed the most TCR associations and HLA-C the fewest in a later analysis, as rates varied by HLA locus. A few chains linked to CMV were shown in vitro to be specific for CMV antigens.

The primer mix had 60 Vbeta and 13 Jbeta primers. The table came from immunoSEQ multiplex PCR; TCRdb's copy has only in-frame clones and leaves some out. The sample gives 200,000 to 250,000 clones, approximately 80% of which show up once; roughly 0.66% is in the top ten. The germline gives CDR1 SGHAT, CDR2 FQNNGV. The V gene lost 2 bases and the J gene lost 3 bases, with 8 bases spanning the gap. This CDR3 spans 13 amino acids. Concerning this clone itself: The antigen is not known.

Sequencing was carried out using PBMCs. J is TRBJ2-7 and V is TRBV11-2; the D is unclear. The clonotype was recovered from a boy between 2 and 15 years old in good health and CMV-seronegative. The CDR3 bases are TGTGCCAGCAGCTTACAAGTAGACTACGAGCAGTACTTC. It encodes CASSLQVDYEQYF.